The next 5 T cell receptor beta chains were all read from a single sample in a study of liver allograft versus peripheral blood T cells. Turning to the study itself: Repertoires from peripheral blood of liver transplant recipients were compared with those inside their transplanted livers.

TCRdb reanalysed the reads using MiXCR and keeps one entry per CDR3 protein. The sample includes some 2,500 distinct CDR3 sequences, about a sixth of them seen just once. All receptors come from a human patient who had a liver transplant. The graft donor may have given rise to some T cells.

In this sample, this clonotype is medium-sized. The rearrangement uses TRBV7-2 and TRBJ2-7; 9 bases match TRBD1. The CDR3 has 13 residues. The J segment lost 4 bases and the V segment lost 3 bases, leaving 1 base of the junction unmatched. Per germline, CDR1 SGHTA and CDR2 FQGNSA. CDR3 coding DNA: TGTGCCAGCAGCTTGGGGACAGGGTACGAGCAGTACTTC. This codes for CASSLGTGYEQYF.

The V gene is TRBV5-4, the J gene TRBJ2-4; D is tentatively TRBD1 or TRBD2 (5 bases each). Germline lookup yields CDR1 SGHNT and CDR2 YYREEE (reference sequence). Between the trimmed V and J ends, which lost 3 bases and 4 bases, there was a span of 11 bases. The CDR3 length is 14 residues. For the CDR3, the DNA is TGTGCCAGCAGCTCAGGGACGGGAAAAAACATTCAGTACTTC. As protein: CASSSGTGKNIQYF. Supplemented by reference TRBV5-4 and TRBJ2-4, the full variable domain reads ETGVTQSPTHLIKTRGQQVTLRCSSQSGHNTVSWYQQALGQGPQFIFQYYREEENGRGNFPPRFSGLQFPNYSSELNVNALELDDSALYLCASSSGTGKNIQYFGAGTRLSVL.

This clonotype is a singleton in its sample. This sequence is one base from a far larger clone and is likely a read error. The V and J genes are TRBV6-1 and TRBJ1-2; no firm D call. CDR1 and CDR2 (germline): MNHNS, SASEGT. The V end lost 11 bases, the J end lost 8 bases, and 21 bases lay between the germline ends. The CDR3 sequence is 13 residues long. CDR3 coding DNA: TGTGCCTTCAGTGAGTCGGTAGGGCGGGGCTACACCTTC. Protein: CAFSESVGRGYTF.

The V and J genes are TRBV12-3 or TRBV12-4 and TRBJ2-5; 11 bases fit TRBD2. V was clipped by 3 bases and J by 4 bases; unmatched bases: 7. The length of the CDR3 is 16 residues. DNA of the CDR3: TGTGCCAGCAGTTTTAATAGCGGGGGGGCCAGAGAGACCCAGTACTTC. Encoded protein: CASSFNSGGARETQYF.

In its sample, this clonotype is medium-sized. The V call is TRBV19, the J call TRBJ1-3; D possibly corresponds to TRBD1 (6 bases). The germline V gene encodes CDR1 LNHDA and CDR2 SQIVND (reference sequence). Trimming removed 5 bases from V and 1 base from J, with 9 bases in between. The CDR3 runs to 14 residues. This CDR3 reads CASSARGSGNTIYF. The CDR3 region has the DNA TGTGCCAGTAGTGCCAGGGGTTCTGGAAACACCATATATTTT.